This T cell receptor beta chain was recorded in a study of long-term antiretroviral therapy in people with HIV. Per germline, CDR1 GTSNPN and CDR2 SVGIG (reference sequence). With V trimmed by 3 bases and J by 2 bases, 7 bases remained unmatched. CDR3 length equals 15 residues. At survey level, the immunoSEQ assay was run in its v3.0 version. Roughly 40,000-50,000 T-cell genomes per sample were the sequencing target. TCRdb's table, derived via immunoSEQ multiplex PCR, lists solely in-frame clones and lacks some. Of about 16,000 clones listed, about 86% are singletons. This sequence was found in a man between 18 and 29 years old with HIV. The source material was unsorted PBMCs, sampled 0.1 years after starting antiretroviral therapy. The gene calls are TRBV30 and TRBJ2-1; 7 bases line up with TRBD2. The CDR3: CAWSTGGEAYNEQFF. The CDR3 nucleotides read TGTGCCTGGAGCACTGGGGGGGAGGCCTACAATGAGCAGTTCTTC.